This T cell receptor beta chain comes out of a study of cytomegalovirus exposure and HLA in healthy donors (dated by TCRdb to 2016 to 2017). For the study in its entirety: According to an earlier analysis of around 600 of the donors, about 190 million T cells yielded roughly 100 million unique TCR beta sequences and less than 300 Gb of sequence data. Rather than drawing on any new phenotypic data, the later analysis identified candidate immune exposures from TCR beta sequences and the way those sequences occurred across donors. An early release covering about 600 HLA-typed donors comprised approximately 300 gigabases of sequencing data and roughly 86 million unique TCR sequences. The number of donors typed differed by locus, with 629-630 for A, B, C, DRB1 and DQB1, about 500 for DQA1, 606 for DPA1, and 400 to 490 for DPB1. Because of strong linkage in the cohort, 5 or 6 DR-DQ haplotypes were treated as single units for association and clustering. A later genetic analysis used genome-wide SNP genotypes for 398 of the 666 donors, treating that subset as a discovery cohort. HLA typing included class I and class II loci at four-digit resolution. Besides the first cohort of 666 subjects, a separate validation cohort made up of 120 different subjects was used. In an earlier analysis of 550 to 700 of the donors, high-throughput TCR beta sequencing was used to judge whether each TCR beta V gene segment behaved as functional or pseudogenic. To predict cytomegalovirus infection status, the study combined high-throughput TCR immunosequencing, statistical association of individual TCRs with disease status, and machine learning. Using immunosequencing, the study profiled T cell repertoires from 640 or so subjects and related those repertoires to cytomegalovirus serostatus. Donor age, sex, ethnicity and CMV serostatus were collected together with the repertoire data. All discovery cohort repertoires had been generated on a single sequencing platform. The genetic ancestry cluster associated with self-reported Caucasian donors included roughly four fifths of the 300 to 400 genotyped donors. The study aimed to test whether signatures of past pathogen exposure could be identified by cataloging public T cell receptors. In a later analysis, previously published TCR beta repertoires from 550 to 750 donors were re-analyzed and high-resolution HLA genotyping was added so that TCR occurrence patterns could be studied. Across around 400 genotyped donors of the cohort, an average of about 240,000 unique TCR beta nucleotide sequences per donor were sequenced, and roughly 18% of those sequences were non-productive.

A note on this clone: Its antigen remains unidentified. Nothing much larger sits one base from this clone, and base qualities are not available.

In total, just over 650 healthy bone marrow donors made up the cohort. All cohort members were sampled while nominally healthy, although unrecorded immune exposures were likely present. The donor was CMV seropositive and belonged to the group of 270 or so seropositive cohort members. Each donor provided a peripheral blood sample, and peripheral blood mononuclear cells were used for TCR beta sequencing. Genomic DNA was extracted from the blood cell samples with the Qiagen DNeasy Blood Extraction Kit. Broader findings and caveats from the paper: Compared with the 666-donor mean, donors in an Asian-associated ancestry cluster had fewer N-insertions in productive TCRs, according to a later genetic analysis. Because HLA typing was unavailable for some donors at each locus, only the typed subset was used in association tests. Roughly uniform sequencing depth across donors was assumed in presence/absence analyses, although this assumption may not hold. In both the original and validation cohorts, the classifier was reported to diagnose cytomegalovirus status with high specificity and sensitivity. Correlated functional status among segregating V segments might reflect linkage disequilibrium, but an unknown experimental factor could not be ruled out. Because counts were too low, 15 or so rarely observed V segments, including chromosome 9 orphons, were excluded from the earlier analysis of 587 of the donors. The authors suggested that the approach could potentially be generalized to other disease states and immunological phenotypes. Most CMV-associated TCR beta chains appeared to be HLA-restricted in a later analysis, and the HLA associations seemed to be driven largely by CMV exposure. The only immune exposure information available for the cohort was CMV serostatus. A few of the identified cytomegalovirus-associated TCR beta chains were confirmed in vitro to be specific for cytomegalovirus antigens. Some IMGT-functional V segments, including TRBV6-2 and TRBV6-3, could not be told apart with the 87-base-pair reads, so those segments were excluded. At a false discovery rate of 0.05, a later analysis linked some 17,000 TCR beta sequences to specific HLA alleles. According to a later analysis, TCR association rates differed among HLA loci, with DRB1 alleles showing the most associated TCRs and HLA-C alleles showing the fewest. In an earlier analysis of approximately 590 of the donors, most TCR beta V segments appeared in productive rearrangements about 87% or about 30% of the time, broadly matching IMGT annotations. The study listed around 160 TCR beta chains as associated with cytomegalovirus. A later genetic analysis associated a missense DCLRE1C variant with V-gene and J-gene trimming of TCR beta chains, and an independent cohort replicated the association. When HLA alleles, especially DR and DQ, strongly co-occurred, TCR associations were difficult to assign to individual alleles. Compared with equally common non-associated chains, HLA-associated TCR beta chains in a later analysis were more clonally expanded and had lower generation probabilities. In this cohort, only TCR beta chains were sequenced, and detectable features were limited by the absence of alpha or paired-chain data. Most TCR sequences were seen in very few donors, while some public TCRs were found in many individuals. A further reported finding was that TCR beta sequences accurately predicted the HLA-A and HLA-B alleles for most subjects in the first cohort. Several of the top co-occurrence clusters appeared to be linked to parvovirus B19, influenza, CMV and Epstein-Barr virus, according to a later analysis. The sequencing pipeline was judged likely to have produced a cluster of highly shared sequence variants as a technical artifact.

Trimming removed 2 bases from V and 0 bases from J, leaving 7 bases between the germline ends. The germline V gene provides CDR1 SNHLY and CDR2 FYNNEI. Including cysteine and phenylalanine, the CDR3 has 14 amino acids. Only CDR3 DNA is held: 42 bases, read in frame from base 1. The library was generated by the immunoSEQ multiplex PCR assay. A mixture of 60 forward primers for TCR Vbeta segments and 13 reverse primers for TCR Jbeta segments was used in the multiplex PCR. Amplification of the CDR3 region of rearranged TCR beta genes was performed with a multiplex PCR assay on genomic DNA. On the Illumina HiSeq System, the amplified TCR beta libraries were sequenced as 87-base-pair reads. In the original analysis: In a later analysis, 70 million to 95 million unique TCR beta chains were counted across the roughly 610 repertoires, and some 10 million of these chains were shared by at least two donors. To remove PCR and sequencing errors, raw reads were error-corrected and collapsed into unique sequences using a nearest-neighbor algorithm that merged closely related sequences. CDR3 sequences were aligned to IMGT reference sequences to assign V, D and J gene segments. For a sequence to be retained, a match of at least six nucleotides was required to both a V gene segment and a J gene segment. Rearrangements were classified as productive when the CDR3 lacked stop codons and remained in frame with V and J, and all other rearrangements were classified as non-productive. Following IMGT convention, CDR3 was defined as the stretch from the second conserved V-encoded cysteine to the conserved J-encoded phenylalanine. In an earlier analysis of more than 550 of the donors, sequences lacking an unambiguous match to a single V gene segment were excluded. An earlier analysis of 587 of the donors called V segments functional above 56.7% productive rearrangements and segregating when the between-donor standard deviation exceeded 5%. To diagnose cytomegalovirus status from the catalog of TCR beta chain sequences, a statistical classification framework was built. A later analysis assigned V and J genes by comparing TCR nucleotide sequences with IMGT/GENE-DB human TR gene sequences. In a later analysis, CDR3 sequences and most-parsimonious VDJ recombination scenarios were assigned using the TCRdist pipeline. In a later analysis, each TCR beta chain was defined by its CDR3 amino acid sequence together with its V-gene family, and reads without a unique V-gene family were excluded. To address suspected cross-contamination and a sequencing artifact, a later analysis removed 550 to 750 highly shared, low-generation-probability nucleotide sequences. In a later analysis, a clonal expansion index was calculated for each public chain from normalized within-repertoire ranks of inferred template counts. A later analysis computed generation probabilities with a VDJ recombination model fitted to out-of-frame rearrangements, and checked the results against IGoR. Hypergeometric tests were used in a later analysis to score TCR-TCR, TCR-HLA and TCR-CMV co-occurrence, with a repertoire-size bias correction applied to the TCR pairs. A later analysis estimated false discovery rates by permuting HLA or CMV assignments 20 times. In a later analysis, co-occurring TCRs were grouped using DBSCAN, with TCRdist sequence similarity added in when clustering inside HLA-allele-positive subsets. For co-occurrence clustering, repertoires with fewer than 30,000 or more than 120,000 public chains were excluded, along with five repertoires with anomalous nucleotide sharing. As stored in TCRdb, this immuneACCESS dataset retains in-frame rearrangements with V and J assigned. A fraction of the clones does not appear; measured against another copy, unresolved V genes explain less than half of the discrepancy, and the remainder lacks a known reason. V and J calls and clone size come straight from that table; D and trimming were deduced from the DNA. This sample holds around 200,000 clones; roughly four fifths were observed only once. The ten largest clones capture under 2.5% of the sample.

Sequencing input: PBMCs. Here the chain combines TRBV2 and TRBJ1-1; TRBD1 might be the D gene, on 5 matching bases. The sequence derives from a woman in her thirties in good health and CMV-seropositive. The CDR3 sequence is CASSESRVNTEAFF. The DNA sequence reads TGTGCCAGCAGTGAAAGCAGGGTGAACACTGAAGCTTTCTTT.